This paragraph covers one TCR beta chain sequence. This clone has just one count. What antigen it recognizes has not been identified. Base-call qualities are not available, and no considerably larger clone is one nucleotide away. V and J are trimmed by 1 base and 5 bases, and the gene matches miss 8 bases of the junction. Reading the germline V gene gives CDR1 SGHAT and CDR2 FQNNGV. Taken from cysteine to phenylalanine, the CDR3 has 18 residues. Only the CDR3 region is kept as DNA, spanning 54 bases read in frame from base 1. The entry originates in a study of shared clonotypes between healthy human individuals (dated by TCRdb to 2018 to 2021). At the level of the whole study: A couple of women and three men aged 18 to 49 years were included in the cohort. For each donor, three plates each were used for CD4 naive and CD4 memory, two plates were used for CD8 naive, and one plate was used for CD8 memory. Blood TCR repertoires of several healthy adults were deeply sequenced to estimate repertoire size and the extent of clonotype sharing between individuals. Libraries were prepared and TCR repertoires were sequenced by different laboratories using diverse techniques, in order to increase sequencing depth and limit assay-specific biases. Per donor, leukapheresis produced somewhere between about 0.94 and 8.9 billion PBMCs.

The paper's findings and limits, for the study overall: Pairwise subsampling indicated that sequencing depth was expected to affect the degree of clonotype sharing among donors. Sampling was restricted to blood, and TCR repertoires in tissue are likely to differ from TCR repertoires in blood. The genetic and exposure-history diversity represented was limited by the small number of donors. Across a handful of donors, 4.5% to 6.5% of naive CD4, around 3.3% of naive CD8, 2.3% of memory CD4, and 0.4% of memory CD8 clonotypes were shared. Compared with non-shared clonotypes, clonotypes shared by all four sorted-subset donors had higher generation probabilities. Rarefaction of sorted-subset datasets indicated incomplete sequencing despite the large sequencing depth. Larger estimated clonotype richness was generally found for naive subsets than for memory subsets.

CD8 naive samples were CD45RO-negative cells positively selected for CCR7, giving a CD45RA+CCR7+ population that excluded TemRA cells. Donors were healthy HIV-negative adults with no recently reported acute infections or vaccinations. Only Caucasian adults living in Nashville, Tennessee, USA were represented among the donors. Blood was collected by leukapheresis, and PBMCs were isolated by Ficoll-Histopaque density gradient centrifugation and then cryopreserved in liquid nitrogen vapor phase. Analytical flow cytometry was used to check the purity and quantity of every magnetically sorted T cell population. Each sorted fraction had its genomic DNA isolated and then quantified by UV absorbance on a Nanodrop 2000c. TCR CDR3 regions were amplified from genomic DNA by multiplex PCR using the deep immunoSEQ assay. Genomic DNA extracted from each cell subset was distributed evenly over all wells of several immunoSEQ 96-well plates, and each plate served as one replicate. For sorted subsets, each replicate PCR was loaded with 150 to 250 ng genomic DNA, equivalent to 32,000 or so T cell genomes. The purified libraries were quantified using a Qubit 3.0 fluorometer, sized with a Bioanalyzer 2100, and then quantified again using the KAPA Library Quantification kit. A separate single-read 150-cycle Illumina NextSeq 550 flow cell was used to sequence each immunoSEQ 96-well plate. Regarding the original processing steps: The immunoSEQ output contained only junctional sequences without quality scores, so filtering could not match that applied to full-length reads. Sequences were annotated with PyIR, a Python wrapper for IgBLAST v1.9, and V/J genes and CDR3 were assigned using IMGT germline references. Reads were filtered out if the reads had weak V/J assignments (E-value above 1e-6), no CDR3, stop codons, out-of-frame junctions, or ambiguous translated residues. V3J clonotypes were defined as sequences sharing the same inferred V gene, J gene, and CDR3 amino acid sequence. Percentage overlap between repertoires was calculated by dividing the number of shared unique clonotypes by the size of the smaller repertoire. Three approaches were used to assess repertoire richness: RTK rarefaction, the Chao1 estimator, and Recon v2.1 estimates of unobserved clonotypes. Generation probabilities for all TCRbeta clonotypes obtained by the gDNA method from a handful of donors were computed using OLGA. The table was pulled from immuneACCESS by TCRdb, which kept in-frame rearrangements only. Such tables lose some clones; where checked, under half of the loss comes from unresolved V genes, and the rest has no known cause. The V and J calls and clone size were taken over from that table, and D and trimming were inferred from the DNA. The sample contains 2 million or so clones, about 95% of them found a single time. Of the sample, about 1.1% is held by the ten largest clones.

The rearranged chain carries TRBV11-2 and TRBJ2-1, with 13 middle bases fitting TRBD2. Source material: naive CD8+ T cells sorted from blood. Explained via the paper, the cell subset or site label denotes: CD45RA+CCR7+. The receptor was derived from a man aged 18 to 29 in good health. The DNA is TGTGCCAGCAGCTTAGTACTAGCGGGAGGGCGATCCCACAATGAGCAGTTCTTC. This is translated as CASSLVLAGGRSHNEQFF.